One sample yielded the 22 T cell receptor beta chains listed below, sequenced in a study of cytotoxic CD8 clonotypes in ibrutinib-treated CLL. The protocol was immunoSEQ multiplex PCR, while the TCRdb copy is restricted to in-frame clones and leaves out a portion. Of 7,900 or so clones in the sample, around four fifths are singletons; the top ten hold 3.8%. The sequencing here drew on PBMCs, taken before ibrutinib treatment. The source is a human donor with chronic lymphocytic leukemia.

This clone was detected only once. The chain couples TRBV5-1 to TRBJ2-7, with 11 bases identical to TRBD2. This CDR3 region has 14 residues. Germline CDR1 and CDR2: SGHRS and YFSETQ. V dropped 0 bases and J dropped 4; count of bases not matched to a gene: 0. CDR3 DNA sequence: TGCGCCAGCAGCTTGGGGACTAGCGGGTACGAGCAGTACTTC. Translating it yields CASSLGTSGYEQYF.

This clone was counted a single time. This rearrangement joins TRBV19 to TRBJ2-7; D perhaps matches TRBD2 (5 bases). Germline V gene sequence: CDR1 LNHDA, CDR2 SQIVND (reference sequence). The CDR3 has 14 amino acids. Trimming cost V 3 bases and J 2 bases, with 11 bases left between them. The CDR3 bases are TGTGCCAGTAGTATGCCACAGAGGGCCTACGAGCAGTACTTC. Translation gives CASSMPQRAYEQYF.

The chain uses TRBV27 and TRBJ2-5; 10 positions agree with TRBD1. Trimming took 4 bases from V and 4 from J; bases not matched to a gene: 12. The CDR3 has 17 residues. Germline loops: CDR1 MNHEY, CDR2 SMNVEV (reference sequence). The DNA for the CDR3 is TGTGCCAGCAGTTCCTTGCAAAGGACAGGGGGTGCAGAGACCCAGTACTTC. Translation gives CASSSLQRTGGAETQYF.

This rearrangement joins TRBV2 to TRBJ2-5; 7 bases are shared with TRBD1. The V and J ends lost 8 bases and 5 bases, in that order; junction bases with no gene match: 11. This CDR3 region has 14 residues. Germline V gene sequence: CDR1 SNHLY, CDR2 FYNNEI. CDR3 DNA: TGTGCCAGCCTCACCCCCAGGGGGATTGAGACCCAGTACTTC. Its translation is CASLTPRGIETQYF.

The chain combines TRBV10-1 with TRBJ2-7; 10 bases map to TRBD2. The germline CDR1 and CDR2 sequences are WNHNN and SYGVQD (reference sequence). The V segment lost 8 bases and the J segment 3 bases; nucleotides outside the gene matches: 7. This CDR3 has 14 amino acids. CDR3 amino acids: CASGESGRDYEQYF. The CDR3 nucleotides are TGCGCCAGCGGCGAAAGCGGGAGGGACTACGAGCAGTACTTC.

The gene calls are TRBV7-9 and TRBJ2-1; D is undetermined. Germline V CDR1 and CDR2: SEHNR, FQNEAQ (reference sequence). CDR3 length equals 13 residues. V lost 5 bases to trimming and J lost 6 bases, with 11 bases between them. DNA of the CDR3: TGTGCCAGCAGCAATGAAGGGCCCAATGAGCAGTTCTTC. The encoded protein is CASSNEGPNEQFF.

The V and J genes are TRBV9 and TRBJ2-3; 8 nucleotides line up with TRBD2. V was clipped by 4 bases and J by 3 bases; unmatched bases: 13. Per the germline V gene, CDR1 is SGDLS and CDR2 is YYNGEE. CDR3 length: 17 residues. The CDR3 sequence is CASSPGWGGRRTDTQYF. The CDR3 nucleotides read TGTGCCAGCAGCCCGGGGTGGGGCGGGAGGAGGACAGATACGCAGTATTTT.

This clone occurred a few times. The chain is built from TRBV19 and TRBJ2-2; possible D gene TRBD2, 5 bases. Germline V gene sequence: CDR1 LNHDA, CDR2 SQIVND (reference sequence). The V and J ends lost 5 bases and 6 bases respectively, with 22 bases between them. This CDR3 comprises 17 residues. CDR3: CASSPGSSRYGSGELFF. CDR3 coding DNA: TGTGCCAGTAGTCCGGGGTCCTCCAGGTACGGGTCCGGGGAGCTGTTTTTT.

The CDR3 loop is CASSRVDNVRGQPQHF. DNA for the CDR3: TGTGCCAGTAGTCGGGTAGACAATGTCAGAGGCCAGCCCCAGCATTTT. V usage is TRBV19 and J usage is TRBJ1-5; no firm D call. This CDR3 has 16 amino acids. Germline loops: CDR1 LNHDA, CDR2 SQIVND (reference sequence). Trimming took 5 bases from V and 7 from J, leaving 21 bases between them.

The rearrangement joins TRBV5-5 to TRBJ2-3; tentatively, D is TRBD1 (5 bases). Germline assignment: CDR1 SGHKS and CDR2 YYEKEE (reference sequence). The CDR3 totals 14 residues. Trimming stripped 4 bases from V and 1 base from J, with 10 bases between. In nucleotides, the CDR3 is TGTGCCAGCAGCCCATCGACAGGCACAGATACGCAGTATTTT. It encodes CASSPSTGTDTQYF.

This chain links TRBV9 with TRBJ1-5; 9 positions agree with TRBD1. The trim removed 0 bases at V and 4 bases at J, leaving 2 bases unmatched. The germline V gene has CDR1 SGDLS and CDR2 YYNGEE. The CDR3 extends over 15 amino acids. CDR3 region: CASSVGGTGNQPQHF. In nucleotides, the CDR3 is TGTGCCAGCAGCGTAGGGGGGACAGGGAATCAGCCCCAGCATTTT.

J is TRBJ2-7 and V is TRBV5-1, with 8 bases matching TRBD2. CDR1 is SGHRS and CDR2 is YFSETQ in the germline V gene. The ends lost 0 bases at V and 4 bases at J; junction bases unmatched: 3. The CDR3 loop spans 14 amino acids. Here the CDR3 reads CASSLELAGYEQYF. CDR3 coding DNA: TGCGCCAGCAGCTTGGAGCTAGCGGGTTACGAGCAGTACTTC.

The chain couples TRBV5-1 to TRBJ2-2; D may be TRBD2 (6 bases). The ends were cut back, 0 bases at V and 2 bases at J, with 20 bases in the middle. Looked up from germline, CDR1 is SGHRS and CDR2 is YFSETQ. The CDR3 totals 19 residues. CDR3 bases: TGCGCCAGCAGCTTGGGGGCGCGGAGGGCACAACCCAACACCGGGGAGCTGTTTTTT. It encodes CASSLGARRAQPNTGELFF.

The J gene is TRBJ1-2, the V gene TRBV19; perhaps TRBD1 as D (5 bases). CDR1 and CDR2 from the germline V gene are LNHDA and SQIVND (reference sequence). The CDR3 runs to 14 residues. The V end was cut by 4 bases, the J end by 3 bases, with 12 bases between. The CDR3 nucleotides are TGTGCCAGTAGTACACAGGAAAAATACTATGGCTACACCTTC. The encoded protein is CASSTQEKYYGYTF.

V usage is TRBV18 and J usage is TRBJ2-3, with TRBD2 identical over 14 bases. CDR1 is KGHSH and CDR2 is LQKENI in the germline V gene. Trimming took 3 bases from V and 8 from J; bases not matched to a gene: 7. This CDR3 is 16 amino acids long. The CDR3 here is CASSPPGLAGDGTQYF. CDR3 sequence (DNA): TGTGCCAGCTCACCTCCGGGACTAGCGGGAGACGGTACGCAGTATTTT.

The chain employs TRBV7-2 and TRBJ1-3; D gene ambiguous. CDR3 size: 15 residues. The germline gives CDR1 SGHTA, CDR2 FQGNSA. Trimming pared 3 bases from V and 0 bases from J, leaving 9 bases between. CDR3 sequence (DNA): TGTGCCAGCAGCTTGTTCAAATCCTCTGGAAACACCATATATTTT. It encodes CASSLFKSSGNTIYF.

This chain connects TRBV7-2 to TRBJ2-5, with D perhaps TRBD2 (6 bases). Per the germline V gene, CDR1 is SGHTA and CDR2 is FQGNSA. Deletions cut 7 bases from V and 4 bases from J, with 19 bases between. This CDR3 has 15 amino acids. CDR3: CASTAWASAGETQYF. The CDR3 DNA follows: TGTGCCAGCACCGCCTGGGCTAGCGCCGGAGAGACCCAGTACTTC.

This clone was seen more than once but under ten times. The chain joins TRBV19 to TRBJ2-7, with a weak D call TRBD1 (6 bases). This CDR3 spans 15 amino acids. With 6 bases removed from V and 2 bases from J, the gap between germline ends came to 17 bases. The germline V gene has CDR1 LNHDA and CDR2 SQIVND (reference sequence). CDR3 coding DNA: TGTGCCAGTAGGATACAGGGCCTCGCAGCCTACGAGCAGTACTTC. Translating it yields CASRIQGLAAYEQYF.

The J gene is TRBJ1-5, the V gene TRBV27, with a possible D match to TRBD1 (5 bases). The CDR3 runs 16 residues. Trimming took 4 bases from V and 0 from J, leaving 13 bases between them. The germline V gene has CDR1 MNHEY and CDR2 SMNVEV (reference sequence). The CDR3 reads CASSSEKRGSNQPQHF. CDR3 in DNA: TGTGCCAGCAGTTCGGAGAAAAGGGGTAGCAATCAGCCCCAGCATTTT.

A few counts support this clone. The rearrangement links TRBV28 to TRBJ2-7; 13 bases align to TRBD2. Trimming removed 2 bases from V and 4 bases from J; junction bases left unmatched: 2. This CDR3 is 15 amino acids long. Germline-derived CDR1 and CDR2 are MDHEN and SYDVKM. The CDR3 is CASSLTSGRGYEQYF. CDR3 sequence (DNA): TGTGCCAGCAGTTTAACTAGCGGGAGGGGTTACGAGCAGTACTTC.

The chain carries TRBV5-1 and TRBJ2-1; a possible D gene is TRBD1 (6 bases). V shed 3 bases and J shed 4 bases, with 11 bases lying between them. Per the germline V gene, CDR1 is SGHRS and CDR2 is YFSETQ. This CDR3 has 14 residues. CDR3 loop: CASSSGQPYNEQFF. The CDR3 DNA is TGCGCCAGCAGCTCGGGACAACCATACAATGAGCAGTTCTTC.

The V call is TRBV28, the J call TRBJ1-5, with D perhaps matching TRBD1 (6 bases). Germline lookup yields CDR1 MDHEN and CDR2 SYDVKM. Trimming cost V 0 bases and J 5 bases, with 20 bases left between them. The CDR3 totals 18 residues. CDR3 loop: CASSLWGWGAQEDQPQHF. CDR3 sequence (DNA): TGTGCCAGCAGTTTATGGGGTTGGGGGGCGCAGGAGGATCAGCCCCAGCATTTT.